This TCR beta chain stems from a study of identical twins. This clonotype turned up a few times. The antigen remains undetermined. V dropped 0 bases and J dropped 5; count of bases not matched to a gene: 9. The CDR3 is 15 amino acids. Germline V gene lookup returns CDR1 DFQATT and CDR2 SNEGSKA (reference sequence). The study's findings and limits: Out-of-frame alpha sequences common to twins exhibited an excess of low generation probability.

TCRdb itself ran the 5' RACE reads through MiXCR, one entry per CDR3 protein. Among some 900,000 distinct CDR3 sequences listed, around an eighth were seen once. These data also featured in a second study, about yellow fever vaccine responses in identical twins. Turning to that study: Twins reportedly appeared to share part of their vaccine T cell response while keeping part individual.

This chain uses TRBV20-1 with TRBJ2-5, with 7 bases aligning to TRBD1. Specimen: PBMCs. The source of this sequence is a woman aged 18-30 years in good health. CDR3 residues: CSARDAASGQETQYF. DNA for the CDR3: TGCAGTGCTAGAGATGCTGCGTCGGGACAGGAGACCCAGTACTTC.